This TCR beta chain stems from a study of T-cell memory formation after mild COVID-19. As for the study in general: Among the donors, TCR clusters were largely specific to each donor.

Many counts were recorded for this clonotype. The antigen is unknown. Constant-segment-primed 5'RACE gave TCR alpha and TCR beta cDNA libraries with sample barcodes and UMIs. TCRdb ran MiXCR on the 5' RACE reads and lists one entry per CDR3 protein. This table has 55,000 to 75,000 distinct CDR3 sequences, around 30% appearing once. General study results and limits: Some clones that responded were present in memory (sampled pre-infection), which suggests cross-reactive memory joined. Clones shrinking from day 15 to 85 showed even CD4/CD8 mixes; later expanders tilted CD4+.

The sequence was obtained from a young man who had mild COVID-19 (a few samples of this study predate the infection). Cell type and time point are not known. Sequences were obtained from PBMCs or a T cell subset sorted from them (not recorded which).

The CDR3 DNA sequence: TGTGCCAGCAGCCGCACAGATACGCAGTATTTT. This codes for CASSRTDTQYF. The rearrangement uses TRBV11-2 and TRBJ2-3; D call uncertain. V was trimmed by 5 bases and J by 1 base, leaving 1 base between them. The CDR3 extends over 11 amino acids. CDR1 is SGHAT, CDR2 FQNNGV, per germline. Based on the CDR3 plus reference TRBV11-2 and TRBJ2-3, the full variable domain is EAGVAQSPRYKIIEKRQSVAFWCNPISGHATLYWYQQILGQGPKLLIQFQNNGVVDDSQLPKDRFSAERLKGVDSTLKIQPAKLEDSAVYLCASSRTDTQYFGPGTRLTVL.